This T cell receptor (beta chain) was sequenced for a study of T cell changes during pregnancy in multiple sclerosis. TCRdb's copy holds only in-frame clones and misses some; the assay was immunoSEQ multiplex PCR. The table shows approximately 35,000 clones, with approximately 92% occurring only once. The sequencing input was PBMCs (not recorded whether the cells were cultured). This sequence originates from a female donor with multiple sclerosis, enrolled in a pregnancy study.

The CDR3 nucleotides are TGTGCCAGCAGCCGTCCGGGCGGGACTAGCGGCAATTACAACAATGAGCAGTTCTTC. Residues: CASSRPGGTSGNYNNEQFF. The V call is TRBV4-2, the J call TRBJ2-1; 11 positions agree with TRBD2. This CDR3 is 19 amino acids long. The V gene's germline CDR1 is LGHNA and CDR2 YNFKEQ. J gave up 5 bases and V 4 bases, and 16 bases lay outside the gene matches.